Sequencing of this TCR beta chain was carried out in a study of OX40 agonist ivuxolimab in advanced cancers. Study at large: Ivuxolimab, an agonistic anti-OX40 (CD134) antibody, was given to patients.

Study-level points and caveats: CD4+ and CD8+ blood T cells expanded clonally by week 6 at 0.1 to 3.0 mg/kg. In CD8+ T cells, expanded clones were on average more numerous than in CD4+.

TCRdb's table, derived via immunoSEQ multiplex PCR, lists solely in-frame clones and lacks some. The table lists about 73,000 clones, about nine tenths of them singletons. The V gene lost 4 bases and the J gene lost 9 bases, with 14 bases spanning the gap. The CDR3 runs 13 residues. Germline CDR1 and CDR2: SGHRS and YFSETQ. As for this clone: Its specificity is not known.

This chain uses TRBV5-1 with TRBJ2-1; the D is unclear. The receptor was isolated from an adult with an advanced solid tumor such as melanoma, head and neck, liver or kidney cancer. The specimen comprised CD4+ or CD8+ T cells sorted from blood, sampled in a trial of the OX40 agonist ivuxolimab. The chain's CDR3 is CASSPDDWGEQFF. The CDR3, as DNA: TGCGCCAGCAGCCCGGACGACTGGGGTGAGCAGTTCTTC.